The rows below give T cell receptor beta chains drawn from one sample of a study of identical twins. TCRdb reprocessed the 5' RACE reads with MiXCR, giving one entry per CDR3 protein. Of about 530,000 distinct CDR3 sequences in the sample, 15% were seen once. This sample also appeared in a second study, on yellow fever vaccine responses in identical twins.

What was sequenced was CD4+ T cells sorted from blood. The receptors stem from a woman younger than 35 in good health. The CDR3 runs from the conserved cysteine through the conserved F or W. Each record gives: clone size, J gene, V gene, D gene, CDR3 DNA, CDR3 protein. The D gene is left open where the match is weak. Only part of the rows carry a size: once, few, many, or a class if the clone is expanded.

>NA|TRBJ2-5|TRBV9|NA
TGTGCCAGCGGCGTACACGGATCGGGAGAGACCCAGTACTTC
CASGVHGSGETQYF
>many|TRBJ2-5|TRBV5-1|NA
TGCGCCAGCAGCACGGACCAAGAGACCCAGTACTTC
CASSTDQETQYF
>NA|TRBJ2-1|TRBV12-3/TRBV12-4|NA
TGTGCCAGCAACCGGGACACTTATTACAATGAGCAGTTCTTC
CASNRDTYYNEQFF
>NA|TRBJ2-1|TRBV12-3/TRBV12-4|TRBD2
TGTGCCAGCAGTTCCCCGGGGGCGGGGGGGGGATATGAGCAGTTCTTC
CASSSPGAGGGYEQFF
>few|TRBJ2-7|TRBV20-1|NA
TGCAGTGCTAGGAAGCCAGGGGCGGAAGAGCAGTACTTC
CSARKPGAEEQYF
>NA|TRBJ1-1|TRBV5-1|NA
TGCGCCAGCAGAGAAGGTTGGGTTAATACTGAAGCTTTCTTT
CASREGWVNTEAFF
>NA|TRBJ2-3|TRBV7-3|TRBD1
TGTGCCAGCAGCTTAGACAGGGGAGTAAGCACAGATACGCAGTATTTT
CASSLDRGVSTDTQYF
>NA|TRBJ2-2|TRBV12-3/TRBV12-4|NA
TGTGCCAGCATCCTTAGGTCGGGTGGGCACACCGGGGAGCTGTTTTTT
CASILRSGGHTGELFF
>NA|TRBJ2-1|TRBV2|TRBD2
TGTGCCAGCAGGGGACTAGCGGTACGTGAGCAGTTCTTC
CASRGLAVREQFF
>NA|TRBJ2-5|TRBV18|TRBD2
TGTGCCAGCTCACCACTTCCGGGACTAACCGACGAAGAGACCCAGTACTTC
CASSPLPGLTDEETQYF
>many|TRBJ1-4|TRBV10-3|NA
TGTGCCGCGAGAGGGGATAATGAAAAACTGTTTTTT
CAARGDNEKLFF
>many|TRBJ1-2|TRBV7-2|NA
TGTGCCAGCAGCCAGACCCCTAACTATGGCTACACCTTC
CASSQTPNYGYTF
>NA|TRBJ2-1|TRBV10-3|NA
TGTGCCATCAGTGAGTTCGGGGCCGAGCAGTTCTTC
CAISEFGAEQFF
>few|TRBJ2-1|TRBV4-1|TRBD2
TGCGCCAGCAGCCAAGCCCCAACTAGCGGGAAGTGGTTCTTC
CASSQAPTSGKWFF
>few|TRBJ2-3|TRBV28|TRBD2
TGTGCCAGCAGTTTGAGATTTGCCGCGGGAGGTTGGACAGATACGCAGTATTTT
CASSLRFAAGGWTDTQYF
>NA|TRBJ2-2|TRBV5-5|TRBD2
TGTGCCAGCAGCTTGCAAGCGGGAGGCGTCGGGGAGCTGTTTTTT
CASSLQAGGVGELFF
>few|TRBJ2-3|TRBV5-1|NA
TGCGCCAGCAGCTTGGTGGGAACGGGGGGCAGCGGTACGCAGTATTTT
CASSLVGTGGSGTQYF
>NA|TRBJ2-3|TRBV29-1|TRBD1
TGCAGCGTCGCTACCTGGGACAGGGGTAGGACAGATACGCAGTATTTT
CSVATWDRGRTDTQYF
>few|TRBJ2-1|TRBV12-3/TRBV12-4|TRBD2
TGTGCCAGCAGGGATCTTAGGGGGAGCGGGAGGGACAATGAGCAGTTCTTC
CASRDLRGSGRDNEQFF
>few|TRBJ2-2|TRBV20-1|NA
TGCAGTGCTAGCGCCCCAGGGGTTCGTACCGGGGAGCTGTTTTTT
CSASAPGVRTGELFF
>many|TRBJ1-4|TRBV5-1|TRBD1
TGCGCCAGCAGCCCGCAAGCGCAGGGGGCGTATGAAAAACTGTTTTTT
CASSPQAQGAYEKLFF
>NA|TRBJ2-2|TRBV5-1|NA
TGCGCCAGCAGAGCTCGGGGGCAGGGCGTGGGCACCGGGGAGCTGTTTTTT
CASRARGQGVGTGELFF
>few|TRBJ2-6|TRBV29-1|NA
TGCAGCGTTGGGGTGAATTCTGGGGCCAACGTCCTGACTTTC
CSVGVNSGANVLTF
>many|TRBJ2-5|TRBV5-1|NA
TGCGCCAGCAGCTTGGTGGTGGGGACCAAAGAGACCCAGTACTTC
CASSLVVGTKETQYF
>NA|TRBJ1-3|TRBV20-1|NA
TGCAGTGCTAGAGCGGGCGGGCAGGCAGGAAACACCATATATTTT
CSARAGGQAGNTIYF
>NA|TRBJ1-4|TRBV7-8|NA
TGTGCCAGCAGCTTCGGGACCGTTGCAACTAATGAAAAACTGTTTTTT
CASSFGTVATNEKLFF
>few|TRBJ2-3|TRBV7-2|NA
TGTGCCAGCAGCTTAGGTCGGGCTATAGATACGCAGTATTTT
CASSLGRAIDTQYF
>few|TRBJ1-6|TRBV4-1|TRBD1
TGCGCCAGCAGCCAACAGGGGGATTCACCCCTCCACTTT
CASSQQGDSPLHF
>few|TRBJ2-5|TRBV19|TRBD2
TGTGCCAGTAGTAACGGACTAGTCGGGCGAGAGACCCAGTACTTC
CASSNGLVGRETQYF
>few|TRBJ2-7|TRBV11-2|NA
TGTGCCAGCAGCTTAGTGCAAGTGGGGACCTACGAGCAGTACTTC
CASSLVQVGTYEQYF
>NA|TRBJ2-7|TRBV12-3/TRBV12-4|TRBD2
TGTGCCAGCAGCTACGCCCAGGCGGGAGGACCCTACGAGCAGTACTTC
CASSYAQAGGPYEQYF
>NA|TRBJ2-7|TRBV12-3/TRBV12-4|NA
TGTGCCAGCAGTTCCCGGGACAAGAACTACGAGCAGTACTTC
CASSSRDKNYEQYF
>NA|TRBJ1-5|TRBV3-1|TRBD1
TGTGCCAGCAGCCCCTCAGGGGGCGCGCGACAGCCCCAGCATTTT
CASSPSGGARQPQHF
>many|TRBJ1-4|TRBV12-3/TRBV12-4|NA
TGTGCCAGCAGTCCAGGCGGAACAACTAATGAAAAACTGTTTTTT
CASSPGGTTNEKLFF
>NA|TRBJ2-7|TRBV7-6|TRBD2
TGTGCCAGCAGCTCCCTAGCGGGAGTAGAGTACGAGCAGTACTTC
CASSSLAGVEYEQYF
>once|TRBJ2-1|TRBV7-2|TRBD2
TGTGCCAGCAGCTTATACCTAGCGGGGGGAAATGAGCAGTTCTTC
CASSLYLAGGNEQFF
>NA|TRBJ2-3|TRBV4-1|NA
TGCGCCAGCAGCCAAGTATGGGATACGCAGTATTTT
CASSQVWDTQYF
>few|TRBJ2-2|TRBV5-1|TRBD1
TGCGCCAGCAGCTCCTCCCCCGGACAGGGGCACACGAACACCGGGGAGCTGTTTTTT
CASSSSPGQGHTNTGELFF
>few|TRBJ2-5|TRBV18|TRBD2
TGTGCCAGCTCACCACCGCTCCCGGGAGGGTCGGAGACCCAGTACTTC
CASSPPLPGGSETQYF
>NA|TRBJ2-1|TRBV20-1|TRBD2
TGCAGTGTTGAAGTAGCGGGGGCCACCTCGGAGCAGTTCTTC
CSVEVAGATSEQFF
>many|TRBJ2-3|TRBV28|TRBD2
TGTGCCAGCAATCGGCTAGCGGGGGGCGGGGCAGATACGCAGTATTTT
CASNRLAGGGADTQYF